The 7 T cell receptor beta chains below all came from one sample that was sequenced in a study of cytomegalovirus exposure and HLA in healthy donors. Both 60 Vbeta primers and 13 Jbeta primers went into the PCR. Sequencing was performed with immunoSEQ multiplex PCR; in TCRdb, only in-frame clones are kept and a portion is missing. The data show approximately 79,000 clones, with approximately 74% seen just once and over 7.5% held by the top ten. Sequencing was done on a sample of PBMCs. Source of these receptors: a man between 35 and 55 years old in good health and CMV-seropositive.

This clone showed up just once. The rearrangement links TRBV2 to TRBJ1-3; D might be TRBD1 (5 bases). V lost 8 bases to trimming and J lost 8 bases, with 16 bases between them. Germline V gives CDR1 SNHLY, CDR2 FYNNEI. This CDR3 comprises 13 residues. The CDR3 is CASGGESRHTIYF. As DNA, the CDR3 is TGTGCCAGCGGGGGGGAGTCCCGGCACACCATATATTTT.

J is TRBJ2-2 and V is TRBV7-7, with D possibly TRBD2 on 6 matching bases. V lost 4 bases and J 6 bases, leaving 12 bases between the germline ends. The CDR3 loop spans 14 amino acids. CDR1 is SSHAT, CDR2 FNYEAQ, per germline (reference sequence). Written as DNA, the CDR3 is TGTGCCAGCAGCTCCGGGACTGGGGCCGGGGAGCTGTTTTTT. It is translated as CASSSGTGAGELFF. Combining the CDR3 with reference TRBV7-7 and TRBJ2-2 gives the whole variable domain GAGVSQSPRYKVTKRGQDVTLRCDPISSHATLYWYQQALGQGPEFLTYFNYEAQPDKSGLPSDRFSAERPEGSISTLTIQRTEQRDSAMYRCASSSGTGAGELFFGEGSRLTVL.

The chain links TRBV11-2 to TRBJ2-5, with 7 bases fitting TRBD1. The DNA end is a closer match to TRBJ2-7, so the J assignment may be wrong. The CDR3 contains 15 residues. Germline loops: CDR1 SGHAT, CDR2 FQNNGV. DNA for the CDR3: TGTGCCAGCAGAACAAACAGGGGAAGACCCTACGAGCAGTACTTC. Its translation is CASRTNRGRPYEQYF.

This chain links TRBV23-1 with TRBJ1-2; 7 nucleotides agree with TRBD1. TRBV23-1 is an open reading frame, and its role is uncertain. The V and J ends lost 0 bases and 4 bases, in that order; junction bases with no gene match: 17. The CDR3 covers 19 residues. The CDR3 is CASSQSRRSGGRFGYGYTF. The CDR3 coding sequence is TGCGCCAGCAGTCAATCAAGGAGATCAGGGGGGCGGTTCGGCTATGGCTACACCTTC.

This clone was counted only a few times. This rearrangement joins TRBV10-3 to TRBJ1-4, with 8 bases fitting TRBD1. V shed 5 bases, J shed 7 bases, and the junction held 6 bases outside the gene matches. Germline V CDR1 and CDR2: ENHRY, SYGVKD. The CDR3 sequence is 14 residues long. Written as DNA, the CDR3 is TGTGCCATCAGTCCGGACAGGGTAGCTGAAAAACTGTTTTTT. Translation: CAISPDRVAEKLFF.

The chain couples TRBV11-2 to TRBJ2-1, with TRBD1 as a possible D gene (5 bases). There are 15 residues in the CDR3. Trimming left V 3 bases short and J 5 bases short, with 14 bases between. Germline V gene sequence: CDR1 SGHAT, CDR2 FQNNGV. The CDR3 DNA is TGTGCCAGCAGCTTGGATGGACAACCTAACAATGAGCAGTTCTTC. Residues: CASSLDGQPNNEQFF.

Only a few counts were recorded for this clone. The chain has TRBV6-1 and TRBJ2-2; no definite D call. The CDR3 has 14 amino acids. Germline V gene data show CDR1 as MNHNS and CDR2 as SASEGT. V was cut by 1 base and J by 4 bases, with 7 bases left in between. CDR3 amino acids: CASSEVAGTGELFF. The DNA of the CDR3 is TGTGCCAGCAGTGAAGTCGCCGGCACCGGGGAGCTGTTTTTT.